In its sample, the clone carrying this T cell receptor (beta chain) was seen many times. Each CDR3 protein is one row after TCRdb ran MiXCR on the 5' RACE reads. Among 65,000 to 95,000 distinct CDR3 sequences listed, about 4.8% were seen once. CDR1 GTSNPN and CDR2 SVGIG come from the germline V gene (reference sequence). The CDR3 sequence is 14 residues long. J lost 4 bases, V lost 2 bases, and 3 bases had no gene match. The sample belongs to a study of T cells of healthy individuals. This TCR derives from a female donor in good health. V gene TRBV30 combines with J gene TRBJ2-1; 9 nucleotides agree with TRBD2. CDR3 residues: CAWSTSGPYNEQFF. In nucleotides, the CDR3 is TGTGCCTGGAGTACTAGCGGGCCATACAATGAGCAGTTCTTC.